A single sample gave rise to the 28 T cell receptor beta chains below, sequenced in a study of Graves' ophthalmopathy and Graves' hyperthyroidism. The TCR beta CDR3 regions underwent amplification from RNA transcripts. The authors performed first-round RT-PCR with HTBI primers and then a second-round multiplex PCR. One entry per CDR3 protein results from TCRdb running MiXCR on the multiplex PCR reads. The sample records about 57,000 distinct CDR3 sequences, approximately 52% being singletons. The sequenced sample consisted of peripheral blood. The receptors originated from an adult woman with Graves' ophthalmopathy.

Remarks on this clonotype: At one end, the junction sequence differs from germline, possibly due to a read error. The chain links TRBV2 to TRBJ1-1, with a possible D match to TRBD1 (5 bases). CDR1 and CDR2 from the germline V gene are SNHLY and FYNNEI. CDR3 size: 14 residues. CDR3 loop: CACSGQAMNTEAFF. CDR3 coding DNA: TGTGCCTGCAGTGGACAAGCCATGAACACGGAAGCTTTCTTT. The entire variable domain, with the rest obtained from reference TRBV2 and TRBJ1-1, is as follows: EPEVTQTPSHQVTQMGQEVILRCVPISNHLYFYWYRQILGQKVEFLVSFYNNEISEKSEIFDDQFSVERPDGSNFTLKIRSTKLEDSAMYFCACSGQAMNTEAFFGQGTRLTVV.

The chain joins TRBV7-9 to TRBJ2-6; D gene ambiguous. V dropped 1 base and J dropped 4 bases, with 5 bases sitting between them. Germline CDR1 is SEHNR and CDR2 is FQNEAQ (reference sequence). The CDR3 sequence is 14 residues long. CDR3 sequence reads: CASSLVGGANVLTF. Here the CDR3 DNA reads TGTGCCAGCAGCTTAGTTGGCGGGGCCAACGTCCTGACTTTC.

The chain links TRBV7-2 to TRBJ2-3; 8 nucleotides line up with TRBD2. V shed 3 bases, J shed 3 bases, and the junction held 5 bases outside the gene matches. The CDR3 length is 15 residues. CDR1 is SGHTA, CDR2 FQGNSA, per germline. CDR3 DNA sequence: TGTGCCAGCAGCTTTAGCGGGATAAGAACAGATACGCAGTATTTT. As protein: CASSFSGIRTDTQYF.

The chain is built from TRBV15 and TRBJ2-7; D possibly corresponds to TRBD1 (5 bases). The CDR3 contains 13 residues. Germline CDR1 LNHNV, CDR2 YYDKDF (reference sequence). Deletions cut 3 bases from V and 4 bases from J, with 10 bases between. CDR3 nucleotides: TGTGCCACCAGCAGGGGGCTGTTGTACGAGCAGTACGTC. Amino acids: CATSRGLLYEQYV.

This clonotype was found many times. The chain carries TRBV5-4 and TRBJ2-3; D is unresolved. The V end lost 4 bases, the J end lost 2 bases, and 14 bases lay between the germline ends. The germline CDR1 and CDR2 sequences are SGHNT and YYREEE (reference sequence). The CDR3 sequence is 15 residues long. The CDR3 DNA follows: TGTGCCAGCAGCCAAGACGTCTCTTACACAGATACGCAGTATTTT. It translates to CASSQDVSYTDTQYF.

The J gene is TRBJ2-7, the V gene TRBV20-1, with 10 bases fitting TRBD2. Germline loops: CDR1 DFQATT, CDR2 SNEGSKA (reference sequence). CDR3 length equals 14 residues. V shed 7 bases, J shed 3 bases, and the junction held 9 bases outside the gene matches. The CDR3 region is CSERGSSGSYEQYF. CDR3 DNA sequence: TGCAGTGAAAGAGGGTCTAGCGGGAGCTACGAGCAGTACTTC.

Points on this clonotype: No conserved phenylalanine or tryptophan is present at the end of the CDR3, so a read error is the likely explanation. It is unclear where the CDR3 begins or ends on the DNA, so no DNA is shown, and the CDR3 is as TCRdb lists it. This chain joins TRBV20-1 and TRBJ1-4; the table names TRBD1, a call not compared with the DNA. With termini counted, the CDR3 has 8 amino acids. Germline V gene lookup returns CDR1 DFQATT and CDR2 SNEGSKA (reference sequence). CDR3 loop: CSARETDY.

Ten or more counts support this clonotype. The chain is built from TRBV7-2 and TRBJ1-1; D uncertain. V was clipped by 4 bases and J by 2 bases, with 8 bases between them. The CDR3 is 13 amino acids. Germline V CDR1 and CDR2: SGHTA, FQGNSA. This CDR3 is CASSSGRNTEAFF. DNA of the CDR3: TGTGCCAGCAGCTCCGGACGAAACACTGAAGCTTTCTTT.

V gene TRBV10-3 combines with J gene TRBJ2-1; 9 bases fit TRBD2. Trimming cost V 8 bases and J 4 bases; bases outside gene matches: 12. Germline V lookup: CDR1 ENHRY, CDR2 SYGVKD. The CDR3 loop spans 16 amino acids. The CDR3 region has the DNA TGTGCCATCTGCAGTTTTAGCGGGAGCGGTTACAATGAGCAGTTCTTC. It encodes CAICSFSGSGYNEQFF.

This chain's CDR3 is CASSGGAGNTIYF. The CDR3 DNA reads as TGCGCCAGCAGTGGAGGGGCGGGAAACACCATATATTTT. The chain carries TRBV10-1 and TRBJ1-3, with D possibly TRBD1 on 5 matching bases. This CDR3 comprises 13 residues. V was trimmed by 4 bases and J by 4 bases, leaving 8 bases between them. Germline V CDR1 and CDR2: WNHNN, SYGVQD (reference sequence).

The table lists this clonotype with many counts. The V and J genes are TRBV5-1 and TRBJ2-7; D is possibly TRBD2 (5 bases). Germline loops: CDR1 SGHRS, CDR2 YFSETQ. The CDR3 spans 15 residues. V lost 0 bases to trimming and J lost 0 bases, with 10 bases between them. CDR3 DNA sequence: TGCGCCAGCAGCTTGGGGGAGCCCGACTCCTACGAGCAGTACTTC. Translated, it gives CASSLGEPDSYEQYF.

This clonotype was seen many times. This chain joins TRBV4-3 and TRBJ1-5; no reliable D call. CDR3 length: 15 residues. CDR1 is LGHNA and CDR2 is YSLEER in the germline V gene. V lost 0 bases, J lost 4 bases, and 10 bases lay in between. The CDR3 sequence: CASSQDLSRNQPQHF. The CDR3 DNA reads as TGCGCCAGCAGCCAAGATCTTTCCAGGAATCAGCCCCAGCATTTT.

This clonotype was detected many times. This sequence joins TRBV28 and TRBJ1-2, with D perhaps matching TRBD1 (5 bases). V was pared by 6 bases and J by 4 bases, with 12 bases between. The germline V gene encodes CDR1 MDHEN and CDR2 SYDVKM. CDR3 length: 13 amino acids. The CDR3 DNA is TGTGCCAGCAGCTCGGGGGATTTCTATGGCTACACCTTC. Encoded protein: CASSSGDFYGYTF.

This clonotype was recorded at least ten times. The rearrangement links TRBV20-1 to TRBJ2-7; 14 nucleotides line up with TRBD2. Losses at the gene ends were 5 bases for V and 4 bases for J; bases not matched to a gene: 7. The germline CDR1 and CDR2 sequences are DFQATT and SNEGSKA (reference sequence). The CDR3 spans 15 residues. CDR3 protein: CSAAGLAGVPYEQYF. CDR3 DNA: TGCAGTGCTGCGGGACTAGCGGGAGTGCCGTACGAGCAGTACTTC.

In its sample, this clonotype was seen many times. The chain is built from TRBV12-3 or TRBV12-4 and TRBJ2-3; D unclear. The CDR3 is 15 residues long. V gave up 3 bases and J gave up 1 base, with 11 bases separating them. Here the CDR3 reads CASSFPSGGTDTQYF. CDR3 nucleotides: TGTGCCAGCAGTTTCCCCAGTGGCGGCACAGATACGCAGTATTTT.

About this clonotype itself: The CDR3 end shows no conserved phenylalanine or tryptophan, and so a read error is likely. The limits of the CDR3 on the DNA are not certain, so only TCRdb's listed CDR3 is given. V gene TRBV2 combines with J gene TRBJ2-5. Germline CDR1 reads SNHLY; CDR2 reads FYNNEI. The CDR3 has 8 amino acids, counting both end residues. Here the CDR3 reads CASSDGFG.

The genes are TRBV7-3 and TRBJ1-5; the D gene is possibly TRBD1 (5 bases). The CDR3 is made up of 14 amino acids. The V and J ends lost 2 bases and 14 bases respectively, with 19 bases between them. The germline V gene has CDR1 SGHTA and CDR2 FQGTGA. DNA of the CDR3: TGTGCCAGCAGCTTAGTCAGTGGAGGGGACTACGAGCATTTT. Residues: CASSLVSGGDYEHF.

Judged by abundance, this clonotype is medium-sized. The chain couples TRBV7-3 to TRBJ1-2, with TRBD1 as a possible D gene (6 bases). Germline loops: CDR1 SGHTA, CDR2 FQGTGA. V gave up 5 bases and J gave up 6 bases, with 13 bases separating them. The CDR3 runs to 13 residues. In DNA, the CDR3 is TGTGCCAGCAGCCCCGGACAGTCCGATGGCTACACCTTC. Protein sequence: CASSPGQSDGYTF.

This chain joins TRBV7-9 and TRBJ1-5; D uncertain. Trimming took off 0 bases at V and 14 bases at J, with 8 bases between the two ends. The CDR3 covers 11 residues. Germline CDR1 and CDR2: SEHNR and FQNEAQ (reference sequence). CDR3 in DNA: TGTGCCAGCAGCTTAGCGGGCTACGAGCATTTT. As protein: CASSLAGYEHF.

This clonotype was found many times. This sequence joins TRBV30 and TRBJ1-2; D ambiguous. The CDR3 extends over 10 amino acids. V lost 5 bases and J lost 4, with 5 bases in between. Germline loops: CDR1 GTSNPN, CDR2 SVGIG (reference sequence). For the CDR3, the DNA is TGTGCCTGGGGGAGCTATGGCTACACCTTC. Translation: CAWGSYGYTF.

In the case of this clonotype: A much larger clone differs from this one at a single base, so this may be a read error. V and J are TRBV28 and TRBJ2-7; TRBD2 matches 14 bases. Germline V gene sequence: CDR1 MDHEN, CDR2 SYDVKM. The CDR3 runs 18 residues. The CDR3, as DNA: TGTGCCGGCAGTCCTACCGTACCGGGACTAGCGGGAGTCTACGAGCAGTACTTC. As protein: CAGSPTVPGLAGVYEQYF. Drawing the rest from reference TRBV28 and TRBJ2-7, the complete variable domain is DVKVTQSSRYLVKRTGEKVFLECVQDMDHENMFWYRQDPGLGLRLIYFSYDVKMKEKGDIPEGYSVSREKKERFSLILESASTNQTSMYLCAGSPTVPGLAGVYEQYFGPGTRLTVT.

This clonotype came up many times. V and J are TRBV4-1 and TRBJ2-2; TRBD2 aligns across 12 bases. The CDR3 contains 17 residues. Unmatched junction bases numbered 7, after V lost 2 bases and J lost 6 bases. Germline CDR1 is MGHRA and CDR2 is YSYEKL. CDR3 region: CASSQPRASGRAGELFF. For the CDR3, the DNA is TGCGCCAGCAGCCAACCCCGAGCTAGCGGGAGGGCCGGGGAGCTGTTTTTT.

Notes on this clonotype: This could be a read error, since a much larger clone is one nucleotide away. This chain links TRBV12-2 with TRBJ2-5; TRBD2, as called in the table, went unchecked against the DNA. TRBV12-2 is flagged as a pseudogene. The CDR3 totals 17 residues. Written as DNA, the CDR3 is TGTGCAAGTCGCGCCGGGACTGGCGGGCGGACGGAGGAGACCCAGTACTTC. This translates into CASRAGTGGRTEETQYF.

J is TRBJ1-2 and V is TRBV29-1; D perhaps matches TRBD1 (5 bases). From germline, CDR1 is SQVTM and CDR2 ANQGSEA. The V and J ends lost 4 bases and 3 bases respectively, with 18 bases between them. This CDR3 spans 15 amino acids. CDR3 in amino acids: CSVVLGEGNYYGYTF. The DNA for the CDR3 is TGCAGCGTTGTCCTGGGGGAGGGCAATTACTATGGCTACACCTTC.

A note on this clonotype: Lacking the conserved final phenylalanine or tryptophan, this CDR3 likely reflects a read error. The chain uses TRBV20-1 and TRBJ2-2; 7 bases match TRBD1. CDR1 and CDR2 (germline): DFQATT, SNEGSKA (reference sequence). The CDR3 consists of 14 residues. CDR3 coding DNA: TGCAGTGCTAGAGATGGGACAGACACCAGGGAGCTGTTTTCT. Amino acid sequence: CSARDGTDTRELFS.

CDR3 in amino acids: CAISVQQGGYGYTF. The CDR3 bases are TGTGCCATCAGTGTCCAACAGGGGGGCTATGGCTACACCTTC. The chain carries TRBV10-3 and TRBJ1-2; 8 bases align to TRBD1. After removal of 4 bases from V and 4 bases from J, the junction contained 5 bases not matched to a gene. Per germline, CDR1 ENHRY and CDR2 SYGVKD. The CDR3 sequence is 14 residues long.

On this clonotype itself: This may arise from a read error, as a much more abundant clone is one base away. The conserved final phenylalanine or tryptophan is absent from the CDR3, which likely points to a read error. V and J are TRBV28 and TRBJ1-6; 7 positions match TRBD1. CDR1 is MDHEN, CDR2 SYDVKM, per germline. This CDR3 spans 15 amino acids. With V trimmed by 10 bases and J by 8 bases, 14 bases remained unmatched. In DNA form, the CDR3 reads TGTGCCATTCAAAGGGGGGACAGACTCGATTCACCCCTCCACTCT. It translates to CAIQRGDRLDSPLHS.

On this clonotype itself: One end of the junction fails to match germline, which may point to a read error. The CDR3: CSSSQTTMLGSDTQYF. In DNA form, the CDR3 reads TGTTCCAGCAGTCAGACGACTATGCTAGGTTCAGATACGCAGTATTTT. V gene TRBV7-9 combines with J gene TRBJ2-3, with a weak D call TRBD2 (5 bases). CDR1 and CDR2 from the germline V gene are SEHNR and FQNEAQ (reference sequence). The CDR3 sequence is 16 residues long.